These 26 T cell receptor beta chains were all obtained from the same sample, sequenced in a study of shared clonotypes between healthy human individuals. Assay: immunoSEQ multiplex PCR; the TCRdb copy retains only in-frame clones and omits some. Of about 500,000 clones in the sample, 75% to 80% were seen once. The sequencing sample was made of PBMCs. The receptors stem from a woman aged 40 to 50 in good health. Some clones in this sample may be carry-over from other donors' samples.

In this sample, this clone turned up many times. Other DNA sequences in the same sample also yield this CDR3. The chain couples TRBV7-2 to TRBJ1-4; 7 positions agree with TRBD1. The CDR3 is made up of 15 amino acids. The germline V gene has CDR1 SGHTA and CDR2 FQGNSA. V lost 2 bases to trimming and J lost 8 bases; unmatched junction nucleotides: 8. The CDR3 nucleotides read TGTGCCAGCAGCTTACGACAGGGAATTGGCGAAAAACTGTTTTTT. Translated: CASSLRQGIGEKLFF.

The rearrangement joins TRBV7-7 to TRBJ2-1; 8 positions match TRBD1. Germline V lookup: CDR1 SSHAT, CDR2 FNYEAQ (reference sequence). The CDR3 loop spans 15 amino acids. V trimming: 5 bases; J trimming: 2 bases; junction bases outside the gene matches: 5. CDR3 sequence: CASSRGQGTYNEQFF. CDR3 in DNA: TGTGCCAGCAGCCGAGGACAGGGCACCTACAATGAGCAGTTCTTC. The variable domain in full, completed from reference TRBV7-7 and TRBJ2-1, reads GAGVSQSPRYKVTKRGQDVTLRCDPISSHATLYWYQQALGQGPEFLTYFNYEAQPDKSGLPSDRFSAERPEGSISTLTIQRTEQRDSAMYRCASSRGQGTYNEQFFGPGTRLTVL.

This clone came up a few times. The chain employs TRBV10-3 and TRBJ1-2, with D perhaps TRBD1 (6 bases). This CDR3 comprises 14 residues. Germline loops: CDR1 ENHRY, CDR2 SYGVKD. The V end lost 5 bases, the J end lost 5 bases, and 15 bases lay between the germline ends. In DNA, the CDR3 is TGTGCCATCAGTAAGGACAGCCTAAGTTATGGCTACACCTTC. Translation: CAISKDSLSYGYTF.

Remarks on this clone: A single base is all that separates this from a far larger clone, so a read error is likely. The rearrangement uses TRBV4-3 and TRBJ2-3; no firm D call. The CDR3 loop spans 14 amino acids. Per germline, CDR1 LGHNA and CDR2 YSLEER. This CDR3 reads CANSQDSSRATQYF. DNA of the CDR3: TGCGCCAACAGCCAAGATAGCAGCCGGGCTACGCAGTATTTT.

This chain joins TRBV5-1 and TRBJ2-5, with a weak D call TRBD1 (6 bases). The germline gives CDR1 SGHRS, CDR2 YFSETQ. The CDR3 contains 14 residues. Trimming stripped 6 bases from V and 2 bases from J, with 14 bases between. Here the CDR3 DNA reads TGCGCCAGCAACGAAAGGACAGATCAAGAGACCCAGTACTTC. Amino acid sequence: CASNERTDQETQYF.

The chain uses TRBV9 and TRBJ2-1; 12 bases line up with TRBD2. The CDR3 is 15 amino acids. Looked up from germline, CDR1 is SGDLS and CDR2 is YYNGEE. Losses at the gene ends were 4 bases for V and 5 bases for J; bases not matched to a gene: 4. CDR3 region: CASSRTSGENNEQFF. As DNA, the CDR3 is TGTGCCAGCAGCCGGACTAGCGGGGAAAACAATGAGCAGTTCTTC.

This chain links TRBV7-2 with TRBJ2-5; weak D call: TRBD2 (6 bases). The V gene's germline CDR1 is SGHTA and CDR2 FQGNSA. V lost 5 bases and J lost 1, with 11 bases in between. The CDR3 has 14 residues. CDR3 in DNA: TGTGCCAGCAGCCAACTGACTAGCCAAGAGACCCAGTACTTC. This encodes CASSQLTSQETQYF. Based on the CDR3 plus reference TRBV7-2 and TRBJ2-5, the full variable domain is GAGVSQSPSNKVTEKGKDVELRCDPISGHTALYWYRQSLGQGLEFLIYFQGNSAPDKSGLPSDRFSAERTGGSVSTLTIQRTQQEDSAVYLCASSQLTSQETQYFGPGTRLLVL.

This clone has at least ten counts. CDR3 protein: CASRRVMGNNEQFF. The CDR3 nucleotides are TGCGCCAGCAGACGGGTAATGGGGAACAATGAGCAGTTCTTC. The chain combines TRBV5-1 with TRBJ2-1, with unresolved D. The CDR3 sequence is 14 residues long. Germline V gene data show CDR1 as SGHRS and CDR2 as YFSETQ. Trimming took 5 bases from V and 5 from J, leaving 14 bases between them.

In this sample, this clone turned up a few times. The CDR3 coding sequence is TGTGCCTGGGATACCGGGACAGGGGTCTTCGGTGGCTACACCTTC. This codes for CAWDTGTGVFGGYTF. The V gene is TRBV30, the J gene TRBJ1-2; 10 nucleotides align to TRBD1. The CDR3 has 15 residues. Germline CDR1 is GTSNPN and CDR2 is SVGIG (reference sequence). With V trimmed by 5 bases and J by 7 bases, 13 bases remained unmatched.

Concerning this clone: A much larger clone is a single base away; this may be a read error. Other DNA sequences within the sample encode an identical CDR3. The V gene is TRBV7-9, the J gene TRBJ2-5; 7 bases line up with TRBD2. In germline, CDR1 is SEHNR, CDR2 FQNEAQ (reference sequence). The CDR3 is 13 amino acids. The V gene end was trimmed by 1 base and the J gene end by 5 bases; junction bases not matched to a gene: 1. The CDR3: CASSLVGGETQYF. The CDR3 coding sequence is TGTGCCAGCAGCTTAGTGGGGGGGGAGACCCAGTACTTC.

The chain carries TRBV5-1 and TRBJ1-4; weak D call: TRBD1 (6 bases). V was pared by 4 bases and J by 7 bases, with 14 bases between. The germline gives CDR1 SGHRS, CDR2 YFSETQ. This CDR3 region has 14 residues. The CDR3 DNA reads as TGCGCCAGCAGCCAAACAGGGATGGGTGAAAAACTGTTTTTT. Translation gives CASSQTGMGEKLFF.

V and J are TRBV25-1 and TRBJ2-5, with D possibly matching TRBD1 (5 bases). With the DNA end fitting TRBJ2-7 better, the J assignment may be wrong. Per germline, CDR1 MGHDK and CDR2 SYGVNS. The CDR3 covers 13 residues. The CDR3 region is CASSELQAAEQYF. The CDR3, as DNA: TGTGCCAGCAGTGAATTACAGGCCGCCGAGCAGTACTTC.

This chain connects TRBV4-2 to TRBJ1-4, with TRBD1 matching over 11 bases. The CDR3 is 17 residues long. V was pared by 2 bases and J by 4 bases, with 6 bases of the junction left unmatched. The germline CDR1 and CDR2 sequences are LGHNA and YNFKEQ. The CDR3 reads CASSQIGTGGVNEKLFF. Written as DNA, the CDR3 is TGTGCCAGCAGCCAAATAGGGACAGGGGGTGTTAATGAAAAACTGTTTTTT.

The chain combines TRBV7-9 with TRBJ2-5; either TRBD1 or TRBD2 may fit D (5 bases each). Judging by the DNA end, TRBJ2-7 fits better; the J call may be wrong. The CDR3 is made up of 13 amino acids. Germline V lookup: CDR1 SEHNR, CDR2 FQNEAQ (reference sequence). CDR3 loop: CASRSGPSYEQYF. In DNA, the CDR3 is TGTGCCAGCAGGTCGGGGCCGAGCTACGAGCAGTACTTC.

This clone was found many times. The junction departs from the called germline gene at one end, perhaps through a read error. V usage is TRBV5-4 and J usage is TRBJ2-7; D perhaps matches TRBD2 (6 bases). This CDR3 is 14 amino acids long. The germline CDR1 and CDR2 sequences are SGHNT and YYREEE (reference sequence). The CDR3 nucleotides are TGCGCCAGCAGCCAATTTGCGGGGCCCTACGAGCAGTACTTC. This translates into CASSQFAGPYEQYF.

V is TRBV27 and J is TRBJ1-4; perhaps TRBD1 as D (5 bases). In germline, CDR1 is MNHEY, CDR2 SMNVEV (reference sequence). V shed 5 bases and J shed 0 bases, with 10 bases lying between them. This CDR3 region has 15 residues. In DNA, the CDR3 is TGTGCCAGCAGTGTCGGGACCTCAACTAATGAAAAACTGTTTTTT. It yields the protein CASSVGTSTNEKLFF.

The chain employs TRBV9 and TRBJ2-7, with 8 bases aligning to TRBD2. V was pared by 0 bases and J by 3 bases, with 5 bases of the junction left unmatched. This CDR3 spans 15 amino acids. Germline-derived CDR1 and CDR2 are SGDLS and YYNGEE. CDR3 bases: TGTGCCAGCAGCGTAGGACTAGCGACCCACTACGAGCAGTACTTC. Translating it yields CASSVGLATHYEQYF.

Only one count was recorded for this clone. The chain carries TRBV2 and TRBJ2-5, with TRBD1 identical over 9 bases. V gave up 6 bases and J gave up 7 bases; unmatched junction bases: 12. The CDR3 consists of 15 residues. Germline CDR1 is SNHLY and CDR2 is FYNNEI. DNA for the CDR3: TGTGCCAGCAGCGCTACGGGGACAGGGATAGGGACCCAGTACTTC. Residues: CASSATGTGIGTQYF.

The gene calls are TRBV7-9 and TRBJ2-1; D remains unclear. The V gene's germline CDR1 is SEHNR and CDR2 FQNEAQ (reference sequence). The CDR3 is 14 amino acids. V was cut by 7 bases and J by 9 bases, with 19 bases left in between. The CDR3 DNA sequence: TGTGCCAGCAACAGACAAACCGGTGACACTGAGCAGTTCTTC. Translating it yields CASNRQTGDTEQFF.

Notes on this clone: The junction and the germline gene differ at one end; a read error may be behind it. The chain couples TRBV6-1 to TRBJ2-3; TRBD2 agrees at 8 bases. This CDR3 spans 16 amino acids. Germline CDR1 reads MNHNS; CDR2 reads SASEGT. The CDR3 DNA follows: TGTGCCAGCAGGGAAGTAGCGGGAAGTGGGGCAGATACGCAGTATTTT. It encodes CASREVAGSGADTQYF.

This rearrangement joins TRBV18 to TRBJ1-4; tentatively, D is TRBD1 (6 bases). The CDR3 spans 13 residues. Germline-derived CDR1 and CDR2 are KGHSH and LQKENI. V lost 4 bases to trimming and J lost 6 bases, with 9 bases between them. CDR3 sequence (DNA): TGTGCCAGCTCACAGGGACAAGATGAAAAACTGTTTTTT. Protein: CASSQGQDEKLFF. The full variable domain, with the rest looked up from reference TRBV18 and TRBJ1-4, is NAGVMQNPRHLVRRRGQEARLRCSPMKGHSHVYWYRQLPEEGLKFMVYLQKENIIDESGMPKERFSAEFPKEGPSILRIQQVVRGDSAAYFCASSQGQDEKLFFGSGTQLSVL.

Worth noting for this clone: This is likely an artifact of a read error, given a far larger clone one base away. In the same sample, other DNA sequences code for this CDR3. The V gene is TRBV7-9, the J gene TRBJ2-7; TRBD1 matches 9 bases. CDR1 SEHNR and CDR2 FQNEAQ come from the germline V gene (reference sequence). The CDR3 runs to 13 residues. The CDR3 here is CASSRRQGGEQYF. The CDR3 DNA sequence: TGCGCCAGCAGCAGGAGACAGGGGGGCGAGCAGTACTTC.

V gene TRBV7-9 combines with J gene TRBJ2-7, with TRBD2 as a possible D gene (5 bases). Germline CDR1 reads SEHNR; CDR2 reads FQNEAQ (reference sequence). V shed 5 bases and J shed 2 bases, with 7 bases lying between them. This CDR3 has 12 amino acids. CDR3 coding DNA: TGTGCCAGCAGCCGGGGAACCTACGAGCAGTACTTC. Translating gives CASSRGTYEQYF.

For this clone: A read error may explain this, as a much larger clone is one base away. The identical CDR3 is also encoded by other nucleotide sequences in the sample. This chain connects TRBV9 to TRBJ1-1, with TRBD1 as a possible D gene (6 bases). CDR3 length: 17 residues. CDR1 and CDR2 from the germline V gene are SGDLS and YYNGEE. The CDR3 spells CASSVAGLRAWDTEAFF. The CDR3 DNA reads TGTGCCAGCAGCGTAGCGGGTTTGAGGGCCTGGGACACTGAAGCCTTCTTT.

The chain recombines TRBV2 with TRBJ1-1, with D possibly TRBD1 on 5 matching bases. V dropped 7 bases and J dropped 5 bases, with 17 bases sitting between them. In germline, CDR1 is SNHLY, CDR2 FYNNEI. The CDR3 is 14 amino acids. CDR3 in amino acids: CASNTHSGGTEAFF. The CDR3 DNA follows: TGTGCCAGCAACACCCATTCTGGGGGGACTGAAGCTTTCTTT. The complete variable domain, with remaining parts taken from reference TRBV2 and TRBJ1-1, reads EPEVTQTPSHQVTQMGQEVILRCVPISNHLYFYWYRQILGQKVEFLVSFYNNEISEKSEIFDDQFSVERPDGSNFTLKIRSTKLEDSAMYFCASNTHSGGTEAFFGQGTRLTVV.

This clone was seen only once. V gene TRBV18 combines with J gene TRBJ2-1; 10 nucleotides line up with TRBD1. After removal of 1 base from V and 6 bases from J, the junction contained 3 bases not matched to a gene. Germline V gene data show CDR1 as KGHSH and CDR2 as LQKENI. The CDR3 consists of 15 residues. The CDR3 nucleotides are TGTGCCAGCTCACCACAAGGACAGGGGGTCAATGAGCAGTTCTTC. Translated, it gives CASSPQGQGVNEQFF.